Listed below are T cell receptor beta chains from one sample, sequenced in a study of naive CD8 T cells in extremely preterm neonates. Using immunoSEQ multiplex PCR, the repertoire was profiled, and TCRdb retains in-frame clones only, with some absent. This table has 8,000 or so clones, 95% to 98% appearing once. Material: naive CD8+ T cells from cord blood. The origin of the receptors is a newborn in good health. Both conserved end residues are part of each CDR3. The D gene is left open where the match is weak. Clone size is shown for a subset of rows, as once, few, many or a class of expanded clone.

TRBJ2-1 NA NA TRBV9 CASSPGGNEQFF TGTGCCAGCAGCCCCGGAGGGAATGAGCAGTTCTTC
TRBJ1-1 NA TRBD1 TRBV30 CAWSVPGQGYVNTEAFF TGTGCCTGGAGTGTACCCGGACAGGGATATGTGAACACTGAAGCTTTCTTT
TRBJ1-5 NA NA TRBV30 CAWSDGVSNQPQHF TGTGCCTGGAGTGACGGGGTTTCCAATCAGCCCCAGCATTTT
TRBJ2-3 NA TRBD2 TRBV5-6 CASSSLAGGPDTQYF TGTGCCAGCAGCTCCCTCGCGGGGGGGCCAGATACGCAGTATTTT
TRBJ2-1 NA NA TRBV6-1 CASSGGTRALRDYNEQFF TGTGCCAGCAGTGGGGGGACAAGGGCCCTAAGGGATTACAATGAGCAGTTCTTC
TRBJ1-5 once NA TRBV30 CAWSGTEYSNQPQHF TGTGCCTGGAGTGGGACAGAGTATAGCAATCAGCCCCAGCATTTT
TRBJ1-2 NA NA TRBV10-2 CASSEGSNYGYTF TGCGCCAGCAGTGAGGGCAGTAACTATGGCTACACCTTC
TRBJ2-3 NA TRBD1 TRBV5-6 CASSSGTGRDTQYF TGTGCCAGCAGCTCCGGGACAGGCAGAGATACGCAGTATTTT
TRBJ2-7 NA TRBD2 TRBV2 CATRGLAGNEQYF TGTGCCACTAGGGGACTAGCGGGGAACGAGCAGTACTTC
TRBJ2-1 once TRBD2 TRBV30 CAWSVPVAGESDEQFF TGTGCCTGGAGTGTACCTGTGGCGGGGGAAAGTGATGAGCAGTTCTTC
TRBJ1-5 NA TRBD1 TRBV4-3 CASSQDFVQGAFQPQHF TGCGCCAGCAGCCAAGATTTCGTACAGGGGGCATTCCAGCCCCAGCATTTT
TRBJ2-5 NA NA TRBV30 CAWSLLRRETQYF TGTGCCTGGAGTCTCCTAAGGAGGGAGACCCAGTACTTC
TRBJ2-3 once TRBD1 TRBV5-1 CASLAGGDTPSTDTQYF TGCGCCAGCTTGGCAGGGGGCGATACCCCTAGCACAGATACGCAGTATTTT
TRBJ2-1 NA TRBD2 TRBV19 CASRPLAGGDNEQFF TGTGCCAGTAGGCCGCTGGCGGGGGGTGACAATGAGCAGTTCTTC
TRBJ2-3 NA NA TRBV7-8 CASSLLLAPDTQYF TGTGCCAGCAGCTTACTGCTAGCGCCAGATACGCAGTATTTT
TRBJ2-7 NA NA TRBV11-2 CASSSPGLIYEQYF TGTGCCAGCAGCTCCCCGGGACTTATATACGAGCAGTACTTC
TRBJ2-7 NA NA TRBV5-6 CASSLSHEQYF TGTGCCAGCAGCTTATCTCACGAGCAGTACTTC
TRBJ1-1 NA NA TRBV29-1 CSVVQGTEAFF TGCAGCGTTGTTCAGGGTACTGAAGCTTTCTTT
TRBJ2-7 NA TRBD1 TRBV4-1 CASSQGPGQGYEQYF TGCGCCAGCAGCCAAGGGCCGGGACAGGGTTACGAGCAGTACTTC
TRBJ2-3 NA TRBD1 TRBV4-1 CASSQRDRWSGDTQYF TGCGCCAGCAGCCAGAGGGACAGGTGGTCAGGAGATACGCAGTATTTT
TRBJ2-7 once NA TRBV2 CASSEGTYEQYF TGTGCCAGCAGTGAAGGGACATACGAGCAGTACTTC
TRBJ2-1 NA NA TRBV4-1 CASSQDHLGALHNEQFF TGCGCCAGCAGCCAAGATCATCTAGGCGCGTTACACAATGAGCAGTTCTTC
TRBJ1-2 NA TRBD1 TRBV4-2 CASSPGGAWGYTF TGTGCCAGCAGCCCAGGGGGCGCTTGGGGCTACACCTTC
TRBJ2-5 once NA TRBV29-1 CSVEGLAVVETQYF TGCAGCGTTGAAGGGTTAGCGGTCGTAGAGACCCAGTACTTC
TRBJ2-3 NA TRBD2 TRBV7-9 CASSFRGLAGDYTDTQYF TGTGCCAGCAGCTTCCGGGGACTAGCGGGGGATTACACAGATACGCAGTATTTT
TRBJ2-7 NA TRBD2 TRBV7-6 CASSLYIAGGDFSYEQYF TGTGCCAGCAGCTTATACATAGCGGGGGGCGACTTCTCCTACGAGCAGTACTTC
TRBJ2-7 NA NA TRBV4-1 CASSQDPGAYEQYF TGCGCCAGCAGCCAAGACCCCGGGGCCTACGAGCAGTACTTC
TRBJ1-1 NA TRBD1 TRBV6-6 CASSYRGLNTEAFF TGTGCCAGCAGTTACAGGGGGCTGAACACTGAAGCTTTCTTT
TRBJ2-5 NA TRBD1 TRBV4-2 CASSSGTGEGETQYF TGTGCCAGCAGTTCCGGGACAGGGGAAGGGGAGACCCAGTACTTC
TRBJ2-1 NA TRBD2 TRBV6-4 CASRPALAGGNFDEQFF TGTGCCAGCAGGCCCGCTTTAGCGGGGGGGAATTTCGATGAGCAGTTCTTC
TRBJ2-3 NA TRBD2 TRBV5-4 CASSFSGGSTDTQYF TGTGCCAGCAGCTTTAGCGGGGGTAGCACAGATACGCAGTATTTT
TRBJ2-2 NA TRBD2 TRBV9 CASSPSSGGHTGELFF TGTGCCAGCAGCCCCTCTAGCGGGGGGCACACCGGGGAGCTGTTTTTT
TRBJ2-1 NA NA TRBV23-1 CASSPPGSHEQFF TGCGCCAGCAGTCCCCCTGGGAGCCATGAGCAGTTCTTC
TRBJ2-3 NA TRBD2 TRBV9 CASSVPLAGGPDTQYF TGTGCCAGCAGCGTCCCACTAGCGGGGGGGCCAGATACGCAGTATTTT
TRBJ1-1 NA NA TRBV6-5 CASRRGNTEAFF TGTGCCAGCAGGCGGGGTAACACTGAAGCTTTCTTT
TRBJ1-2 NA NA TRBV13 CASSPGPGVGVNYGYTF TGTGCCAGCAGCCCCGGGCCAGGGGTGGGGGTTAACTATGGCTACACCTTC
TRBJ2-7 NA TRBD2 TRBV4-1 CASSQGFAGGPTYEQYF TGCGCCAGCAGCCAAGGATTCGCGGGGGGGCCCACCTACGAGCAGTACTTC
TRBJ2-5 NA NA TRBV15 CATSRDVSGVETQYF TGTGCCACCAGCAGAGATGTTTCGGGAGTAGAGACCCAGTACTTC
TRBJ1-4 NA NA TRBV7-6 CASSLGENEKLFF TGTGCCAGCAGCTTAGGGGAGAATGAAAAACTGTTTTTT
TRBJ2-7 NA TRBD1 TRBV11-2 CASSLGTGGYEQYF TGTGCCAGCAGCTTAGGGACAGGGGGCTACGAGCAGTACTTC
TRBJ1-4 NA NA TRBV19 CASSIAGINEKLFF TGTGCCAGTAGTATCGCCGGGATTAATGAAAAACTGTTTTTT
TRBJ2-7 NA NA TRBV4-1 CASSQDPGTYEQYF TGCGCCAGCAGCCAAGACCCCGGGACCTACGAGCAGTACTTC
TRBJ2-3 NA TRBD1 TRBV7-2 CASSLRSGGPDTQYF TGTGCCAGCAGCTTGAGGTCAGGGGGCCCAGATACGCAGTATTTT